The rows below give T cell receptor beta chains drawn from one sample of a study of blood T cells in healthy people across ages. MiXCR, applied by TCRdb to the 5' RACE reads, yields one record per CDR3 protein. The table records 1.2 million to 1.5 million distinct CDR3 sequences, approximately 38% of them present only once. Sequences were obtained from blood. These receptor sequences come from a woman aged 18-29 years in good health. The CDR3 runs from the conserved cysteine through the conserved F or W. D genes are given only for firm matches. Clone size is given for some rows only: seen once, a few or many times, or a class if the clone is expanded.

V gene,D gene,J gene,clone size,CDR3 DNA,CDR3 protein
TRBV14,TRBD1,TRBJ2-7,-,TGTGCCAGCAGCCAACAGGACAGGCCCTCCTACGAGCAGTACTTC,CASSQQDRPSYEQYF
TRBV2,-,TRBJ2-5,few,TGTGCCACCGAGCCACAGGGTGCAGAGACCCAGTACTTC,CATEPQGAETQYF
TRBV7-8,-,TRBJ1-1,-,TGTGCCAGCACCCCAAGCCTGGGACTGGAAAACACTGAAGCTTTCTTT,CASTPSLGLENTEAFF
TRBV12-3/TRBV12-4,TRBD1,TRBJ1-2,-,TGTGCCAGCATCCCCAAAGGGGGCCTGGACTATGGCTACACCTTC,CASIPKGGLDYGYTF
TRBV7-2,TRBD2,TRBJ2-5,-,TGTGCCAGCAGCCCGACGACTAGCCCGTACCAAGAGACCCAGTACTTC,CASSPTTSPYQETQYF
TRBV20-1,-,TRBJ2-7,few,TGCAGTGCTCCCAATTGGACAGCCTACGAGCAGTACTTC,CSAPNWTAYEQYF
TRBV2,TRBD2,TRBJ2-7,-,TGTGCCAGCAGTGTCGGACTAGCGAGCCAGGCTTCCTACGAGCAGTACTTC,CASSVGLASQASYEQYF
TRBV7-2,-,TRBJ1-1,-,TGTGCCAGCACCCCTTTCGCCTTGAACACTGAAGCTTTCTTT,CASTPFALNTEAFF
TRBV4-2,-,TRBJ2-1,-,TGTGCCAGCAGCCAAGGGGTTGGCAGGGGTATCCCCAATGAGCAGTTCTTC,CASSQGVGRGIPNEQFF
TRBV20-1,-,TRBJ2-1,-,TGCAGTGCTAGATCAGAGTTTGGGCCCTGGGGTGAGCAGTTCTTC,CSARSEFGPWGEQFF
TRBV25-1,-,TRBJ2-3,few,TGTGCCAGCAACGCGGGGGCGGGGGATACGCAGTATTTT,CASNAGAGDTQYF
TRBV6-5,TRBD1,TRBJ2-1,few,TGTGCCAGCAGCGCTCAGGGGGCTATAGGGAATGAGCAGTTCTTC,CASSAQGAIGNEQFF
TRBV7-2,-,TRBJ2-7,once,TGTGCCAGCAGCTCGTGGGCCATGACCTACAATGAGCAGTACTTC,CASSSWAMTYNEQYF
TRBV28,TRBD1,TRBJ2-1,few,TGTGCCAGCAGTGTGACAGGGCTGTACAATGAGCAGTTCTTC,CASSVTGLYNEQFF
TRBV30,TRBD1,TRBJ2-1,few,TGTGCCTGGAGCAGGGACAGCTTAAATGAGCAGTTCTTC,CAWSRDSLNEQFF
TRBV20-1,TRBD1,TRBJ2-6,-,TGCAGTGCCGAAGACAGGGGTTCCGGGGCCAACGTCCTGACTTTC,CSAEDRGSGANVLTF
TRBV5-6,TRBD2,TRBJ2-1,-,TGTGCCAGCAGCTTAGAAACTAGCGGGAGGAAGTTCTTC,CASSLETSGRKFF
TRBV6-2/TRBV6-3,TRBD2,TRBJ2-7,few,TGTGCCAGCGGCGGACTTGGTAGCGGGACCTACGAGCAGTACTTC,CASGGLGSGTYEQYF
TRBV27,-,TRBJ1-6,-,TGTGCCAGCAGTCTAGCCGGACAGACGAATTCACCCCTCCACTTT,CASSLAGQTNSPLHF
TRBV5-1,-,TRBJ2-5,many,TGTGCCAGCAGTTGGGGGGAGACCCAGTACTTC,CASSWGETQYF
TRBV20-1,-,TRBJ1-6,-,TGCAGTGTACAGGGTGCAAATTCACCCCTCCACTTT,CSVQGANSPLHF
TRBV3-1,TRBD1,TRBJ1-6,few,TGTGCCAGCAGCCGAGACAGGGGCCGGAATTCACCCCTCCACTTT,CASSRDRGRNSPLHF
TRBV15,-,TRBJ2-1,few,TGTGCCACCAGCAGAGCTACTGGAGTCCCCGTCAACAATGAGCAGTTCTTC,CATSRATGVPVNNEQFF
TRBV2,TRBD1,TRBJ1-2,-,TGTGCCAGCAGTTCGACAGGGAGGGGTAAGAATGGCTACACCTTC,CASSSTGRGKNGYTF
TRBV4-1,TRBD2,TRBJ2-1,-,TGCGCCAGCAGCCAAGGATCCGGCGGGAGCGGTGAGCAGTTCTTC,CASSQGSGGSGEQFF
TRBV14,-,TRBJ2-1,-,TGTGCCAGCAGCCCCCGGGCGGGAACGCCCTACAATGAGCAGTTCTTC,CASSPRAGTPYNEQFF
TRBV9,TRBD1,TRBJ1-5,few,TGTGCCAGCAGCCCACAGGGGGGACAGGGGGCTTGGCCCCAGCATTTT,CASSPQGGQGAWPQHF
TRBV28,-,TRBJ1-4,few,TGTGCCAGCAGTACCAGGGCCCTGAATGAAAAACTGTTTTTT,CASSTRALNEKLFF
TRBV20-1,-,TRBJ2-5,-,TGCAGTGCTAGACCGAGCGGGACAGACTATGAGCAGTACTTC,CSARPSGTDYEQYF
TRBV9,TRBD2,TRBJ2-3,few,TGTGCCAGCAGCCCAACCGGGACTAGCGGGATTGATACGCAGTATTTT,CASSPTGTSGIDTQYF
TRBV6-5,TRBD2,TRBJ2-7,-,TGTGCCAGCAGTTACGGGCTAGCGGGGGGGCTGAACGAGCAGTACTTC,CASSYGLAGGLNEQYF
TRBV3-1,TRBD2,TRBJ2-7,-,TGTGCCAGCAGCCACGCTACTAGCGCGCACTACGAGCAGTACTTC,CASSHATSAHYEQYF
TRBV10-3,-,TRBJ1-4,-,TGTGCCAGCAGTGGGTCAACTAATGAAAAACTGTTTTTT,CASSGSTNEKLFF
TRBV6-2/TRBV6-3,-,TRBJ2-1,few,TGTGCCAGCAGTTACGAGACTAGTGGGAATGAGCAGTTCTTC,CASSYETSGNEQFF
TRBV9,-,TRBJ2-7,-,TGTGCCAGCAGCCCTAAGACAGGTAATGCCTACGAGCAGTACTTC,CASSPKTGNAYEQYF
TRBV29-1,-,TRBJ2-1,-,TGCAGCGTTGGTGCCGACAACTCCTACAATGAGCAGTTCTTC,CSVGADNSYNEQFF
TRBV10-3,-,TRBJ1-1,few,TGTGCCATCAGTGAGTCCCACACTGAAGCTTTCTTT,CAISESHTEAFF
TRBV6-2/TRBV6-3,-,TRBJ2-3,-,TGTGCCAGCTCTGATGACCATACGCAGTATTTT,CASSDDHTQYF
TRBV29-1,-,TRBJ1-2,few,TGCAGCGTCCCTAGCGGCAGTTCCTATGGCTACACCTTC,CSVPSGSSYGYTF
TRBV4-1,-,TRBJ1-6,few,TGCGCCAGCAGCCAAGAGGCAGCGAATTCACCCCTCCACTTT,CASSQEAANSPLHF
TRBV7-2,TRBD2,TRBJ2-1,-,TGTGCCAGCAGCACCCCTCCGGGAGGAAACTACAATGAGCAGTTCTTC,CASSTPPGGNYNEQFF
TRBV27,-,TRBJ2-3,-,TGTGCCAGCAGTCAACAAGGGGTTACCTACCAGTATTTT,CASSQQGVTYQYF
TRBV24-1,TRBD1,TRBJ2-3,-,TGTGCCACCAGTGATACGGGGACAGCCACAGATACGCAGTATTTT,CATSDTGTATDTQYF
TRBV7-9,-,TRBJ2-1,few,TGTGCCAGCAGCTTCAGGGAAATTGGGCAGTTCTTC,CASSFREIGQFF
TRBV7-3,-,TRBJ2-1,once,TGTGCCAGCAGCCGCCACCGGGCCGCCACCGGGGAGGCTGAGCAGTTCTTC,CASSRHRAATGEAEQFF